This T cell receptor beta chain was observed in a study of blood T cell repertoires in COVID-19. Overall study: The United States, Italy and Spain provided the acute and convalescent COVID-19 samples. Sources were T cells, B-cell-depleted T cells, or PBMCs; the material itself was cDNA or gDNA.

The count of this clone is one. Original methodology: Using reference gene primer amplification, nucleated cell counts were estimated. Generated by immunoSEQ multiplex PCR, the TCRdb table keeps only in-frame clones and is missing some. V and J calls and clone size are given by that table; D and trimming were obtained from the DNA. The data hold 250,000 to 350,000 clones, with around 87% observed a single time. The germline gives CDR1 SGHTA, CDR2 FQGNSA. The CDR3 has 19 residues. V lost 4 bases to trimming and J lost 2 bases; unmatched junction nucleotides: 17. The chain is built from TRBV7-2 and TRBJ1-2; 9 bases are a match to TRBD1. This sequence was found in a woman aged 50 to 65 who had recovered from COVID-19. The sequencing sample was made of peripheral blood. The chain's CDR3 is CASSSPGQGPFLENYGYTF. In nucleotides, the CDR3 is TGTGCCAGCAGCTCACCGGGACAGGGACCTTTCTTGGAAAACTATGGCTACACCTTC.